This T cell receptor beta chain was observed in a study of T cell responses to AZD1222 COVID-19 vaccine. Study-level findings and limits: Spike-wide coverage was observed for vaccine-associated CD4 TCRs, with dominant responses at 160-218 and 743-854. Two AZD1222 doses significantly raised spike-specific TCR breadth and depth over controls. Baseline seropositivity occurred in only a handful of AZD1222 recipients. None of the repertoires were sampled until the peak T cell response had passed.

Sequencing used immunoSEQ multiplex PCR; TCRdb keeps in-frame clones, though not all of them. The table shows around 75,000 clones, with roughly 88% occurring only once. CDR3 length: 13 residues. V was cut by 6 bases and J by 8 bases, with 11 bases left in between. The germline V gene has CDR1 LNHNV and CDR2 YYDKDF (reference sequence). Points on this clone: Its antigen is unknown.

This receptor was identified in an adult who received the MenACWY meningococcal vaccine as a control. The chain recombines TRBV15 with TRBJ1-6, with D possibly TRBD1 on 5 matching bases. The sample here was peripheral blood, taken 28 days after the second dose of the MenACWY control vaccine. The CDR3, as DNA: TGTGCCACCAGTCAGGGACGAGATTCACCCCTCCACTTT. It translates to CATSQGRDSPLHF.